Below, 8 T cell receptor beta chains from the same sample are listed, as sequenced in a study of blood T cell repertoires in COVID-19. Generated by immunoSEQ multiplex PCR, the TCRdb table keeps only in-frame clones and is missing some. This sample has approximately 160,000 clones; roughly 80% occur once, and the top ten carry roughly 7.5%. Sequences were obtained from peripheral blood. The receptors come from a man aged 55 to 70 with acute or convalescent COVID-19.

The rearrangement links TRBV6-6 to TRBJ2-1, with 8 bases that match TRBD1. Germline CDR1 and CDR2: MNHNY and SVGAGI (reference sequence). The ends lost 2 bases at V and 6 bases at J; junction bases unmatched: 6. The CDR3 totals 15 residues. The CDR3 loop is CASSYGQGSSNEQFF. The CDR3 region has the DNA TGTGCCAGCAGTTACGGACAGGGATCTTCCAATGAGCAGTTCTTC.

This CDR3 is CASSSDRESTNEKLFF. CDR3 sequence (DNA): TGTGCCAGCAGCTCCGACAGGGAATCAACTAATGAAAAACTGTTTTTT. The rearrangement links TRBV7-3 to TRBJ1-4; 7 positions agree with TRBD1. V trimming: 4 bases; J trimming: 0 bases; junction bases outside the gene matches: 5. CDR1 and CDR2 from the germline V gene are SGHTA and FQGTGA. The CDR3 spans 16 residues.

The chain couples TRBV30 to TRBJ1-3; TRBD1 is a possible D gene (6 bases). This CDR3 comprises 13 residues. The V end was cut by 2 bases, the J end by 3 bases, with 8 bases between. The germline V gene encodes CDR1 GTSNPN and CDR2 SVGIG (reference sequence). The CDR3 spells CAWSSGVGNTIYF. CDR3 sequence (DNA): TGTGCCTGGAGTTCAGGGGTTGGAAACACCATATATTTT. The whole variable domain, remainder taken from reference TRBV30 and TRBJ1-3, is SQTIHQWPATLVQPVGSPLSLECTVEGTSNPNLYWYRQAAGRGLQLLFYSVGIGQISSEVPQNLSASRPQDRQFILSSKKLLLSDSGFYLCAWSSGVGNTIYFGEGSWLTVV.

The chain couples TRBV12-3 or TRBV12-4 to TRBJ2-1; no clear D. CDR3 size: 12 residues. The germline V and J ends were trimmed by 4 bases and 8 bases, with 9 bases remaining between them. The CDR3 nucleotides read TGTGCCAGCAGTTCCCCCCCCTATGAGCAGTTCTTC. Encoded protein: CASSSPPYEQFF.

The genes are TRBV6-5 and TRBJ1-1, with D hard to call. CDR1 is MNHEY and CDR2 is SVGAGI in the germline V gene. The CDR3 is made up of 14 amino acids. V lost 0 bases, J lost 5 bases, and 10 bases lay in between. The CDR3 is CASSYSKGRTEAFF. The CDR3 region has the DNA TGTGCCAGCAGTTACTCTAAAGGGAGGACTGAAGCTTTCTTT.

The chain joins TRBV11-2 to TRBJ1-6; 9 positions match TRBD1. This CDR3 is built from 18 residues. In germline, CDR1 is SGHAT, CDR2 FQNNGV. V lost 5 bases and J lost 3; bases outside the gene matches: 11. This chain's CDR3 is CASSLRAGTGHYNSPLHF. The CDR3, as DNA: TGTGCCAGCAGCCTACGAGCCGGGACAGGGCACTATAATTCACCCCTCCACTTT.

On this clone: A read error may produce the germline difference seen at one junction end. V usage is TRBV24-1 and J usage is TRBJ1-5; D gene ambiguous. The CDR3 sequence is 12 residues long. CDR1 and CDR2 (germline): KGHDR, SFDVKD. The CDR3 loop reads CATSDSNHPQHF. The CDR3 DNA is TGTGCCACCAGTGATAGCAATCATCCCCAGCATTTT.

The table lists this clone with many counts. The chain carries TRBV6-5 and TRBJ2-7, with D perhaps TRBD1 (7 bases). Germline V gene data show CDR1 as MNHEY and CDR2 as SVGAGI. Trimming left V 6 bases short and J 0 bases short, with 12 bases between. The CDR3 contains 14 residues. As DNA, the CDR3 is TGTGCCAGCAGGCAGGGGGGCAGCTCCTACGAGCAGTACTTC. This encodes CASRQGGSSYEQYF.